This T cell receptor beta chain was obtained from a study of TIL therapy for anti-PD-1-resistant metastatic lung cancer. For the study at large: Half of patients were current or former smokers. General study points: Patients were highly selected, enriched for treatment-naive, never-smoker and oncogene-addicted cases.

V was cut by 6 bases and J by 4 bases, with 9 bases left in between. The CDR3 loop spans 12 amino acids. Germline loops: CDR1 SNHLY, CDR2 FYNNEI. Of note for this clone: As yet, its antigen is unknown.

Time point of the sample: pre-treatment sample, taken before nivolumab and TIL therapy. The libraries were made with immunoSEQ v3. Sequencing depth was around 2 million read pairs for survey level, 5-6 million for deep. Assay: immunoSEQ multiplex PCR; the TCRdb copy retains only in-frame clones and omits some. The data hold tens of thousands of clones, with about 86% observed a single time. Source: blood, taken at baseline. V is TRBV2 and J is TRBJ2-5; D gene unclear. The TCR comes from a person between 25 and 79 years old with non-small cell lung cancer. The CDR3 bases are TGTGCCAGCAGACGTAACTCAGAGACCCAGTACTTC. This sequence encodes CASRRNSETQYF. The complete variable domain, with remaining parts taken from reference TRBV2 and TRBJ2-5, reads EPEVTQTPSHQVTQMGQEVILRCVPISNHLYFYWYRQILGQKVEFLVSFYNNEISEKSEIFDDQFSVERPDGSNFTLKIRSTKLEDSAMYFCASRRNSETQYFGPGTRLLVL.